This record covers a single T cell receptor (beta chain). Its specificity is unknown. The sample originates from a study of CD8 T cells in ankylosing spondylitis. Findings and caveats of the study: A motif in TCR beta, a set of roughly eight highly homologous variants, appeared characteristic of ankylosing spondylitis blood.

The CDR3 is made up of 16 amino acids. Germline lookup yields CDR1 SGHRS and CDR2 YFSETQ. Deletions cut 1 base from V and 2 bases from J, with 12 bases between. TCRdb reanalysed the 5' RACE reads using MiXCR and keeps one entry per CDR3 protein. The table has 390,000 or so distinct CDR3 sequences, 20% to 25% seen once. The sequenced sample was blood, either unsorted or a sorted T cell fraction (not recorded which). The source is a male donor with ankylosing spondylitis. This chain connects TRBV5-1 to TRBJ2-2; D unclear. The DNA for the CDR3 is TGCGCCAGCAGCTTGACTCGGGTCTCCAACACCGGGGAGCTGTTTTTT. This encodes CASSLTRVSNTGELFF.